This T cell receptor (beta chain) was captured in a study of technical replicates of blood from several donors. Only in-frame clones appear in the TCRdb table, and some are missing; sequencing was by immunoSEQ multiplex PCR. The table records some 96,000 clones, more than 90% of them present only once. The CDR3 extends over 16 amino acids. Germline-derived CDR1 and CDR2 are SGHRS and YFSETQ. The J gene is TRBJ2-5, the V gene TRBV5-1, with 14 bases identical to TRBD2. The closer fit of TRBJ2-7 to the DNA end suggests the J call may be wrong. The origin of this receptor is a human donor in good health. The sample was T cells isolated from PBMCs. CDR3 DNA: TGCGCCAGCAGCCCCGGGACTAGCGGGGGCACCTACGAGCAGTACTTC. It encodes CASSPGTSGGTYEQYF.